This entry features one T cell receptor beta chain sequence. What it recognizes is unknown. The record originates from a study of molecular identifiers for immune sequencing clone quantification. Trimming left V 5 bases short and J 0 bases short, with 11 bases between. CDR3 size: 15 residues. Per the germline V gene, CDR1 is SEHNR and CDR2 is FQNEAQ (reference sequence). Libraries used 20,000 to 1,000,000 sorted naive CD8 T cells and 10%, 30% or 50% RNA input. Sorting captured naive CD8 T cells as CD8+CD4-CCR7+CD45RA+. General study results and limits: Underestimated sizes of highly expanded clones could result from identical TCR molecules that share a barcode. Jurkat TCR RNA spiked in from one cell (amid some 1.1 million naive cells) was reportedly detectable.

TCRdb itself ran the PCR reads through MiXCR, one entry per CDR3 protein. The table records 65,000 to 70,000 distinct CDR3 sequences, 15% to 20% of them present only once. The specimen was naive CD8+ T cells from blood, with Jurkat cell RNA spiked in. The subset denotes: FACS-sorted CD8+CD4-CCR7+CD45RA+ naive T cells. This clonotype was sampled from a human donor in good health. Some libraries in this study had Jurkat cell RNA spiked in. V gene TRBV7-9 combines with J gene TRBJ2-1, with unresolved D. In DNA form, the CDR3 reads TGTGCCAGCAGCCCCGACGGGCGCTCCTACAATGAGCAGTTCTTC. Its translation is CASSPDGRSYNEQFF.